A selection of T cell receptor beta chains follows, all from one sample in a study of identifying expanded T cells in peripheral blood. TCRdb keeps only in-frame clones here, not all; method: immunoSEQ multiplex PCR. Counted here are approximately 58,000 clones, roughly nine tenths occurring once; the ten biggest clones make up around 3.3%. What was sequenced was blood. These TCRs come from a person aged 18-70 years in good health. Both conserved end residues are part of each CDR3. Fields, in order: V gene, D gene, J gene, CDR3 protein, CDR3 DNA. D genes are given only for firm matches.

>TRBV7-9|TRBD1|TRBJ1-2
CASSPGQGDGYTF
TGTGCCAGCAGCCCGGGACAGGGGGATGGCTACACCTTC
>TRBV29-1|NA|TRBJ1-3
CSVSTGSGNTIYF
TGCAGCGTTTCGACAGGCTCTGGAAACACCATATATTTT
>TRBV7-2|TRBD1|TRBJ2-7
CASSLADRSEQYF
TGTGCCAGCAGCTTAGCGGACAGGTCCGAGCAGTACTTC
>TRBV7-8|NA|TRBJ2-7
CASSLVMGRMASNSYEQYF
TGTGCCAGCAGCTTAGTTATGGGACGGATGGCCAGTAACTCCTACGAGCAGTACTTC
>TRBV4-3|NA|TRBJ2-7
CASSQGYGPGEQYF
TGCGCCAGCAGCCAGGGATATGGGCCGGGCGAGCAGTACTTC
>TRBV9|TRBD2|TRBJ2-1
CASSVEGLAGVYNEQFF
TGTGCCAGCAGCGTAGAAGGACTAGCGGGAGTCTACAATGAGCAGTTCTTC
>TRBV5-6|NA|TRBJ2-1
CASSAEPRNEQFF
TGTGCCAGCAGCGCCGAGCCACGGAATGAGCAGTTCTTC
>TRBV6-1|TRBD1|TRBJ2-7
CASSGLTGMASHEQYF
TGTGCCAGCAGTGGCTTGACAGGGATGGCTAGTCACGAGCAGTACTTC
>TRBV4-2|TRBD2|TRBJ2-5
CASSQEPAGGGETQYF
TGTGCCAGCAGCCAAGAGCCAGCGGGGGGAGGGGAGACCCAGTACTTC
>TRBV5-1|NA|TRBJ1-2
CASSPRTESIYGYTF
TGCGCCAGCAGCCCAAGGACAGAGTCGATCTATGGCTACACCTTC
>TRBV9|TRBD2|TRBJ2-1
CASSPRGTSGYNEQFF
TGTGCCAGCAGCCCCCGCGGGACTAGCGGGTACAATGAGCAGTTCTTC